This TCR beta chain emerged from a study of monozygotic twins with inflammatory bowel disease. On this clonotype itself: Antigen unknown.

Findings and caveats of the study: A lone strong IBD-associated signal or clonotype found no support. No separation of different T cell subtypes was possible. Patients with IBD had less TCRbeta diversity (inverse Simpson) than their healthy co-twins.

The CDR3 is 15 residues long. Germline values: CDR1 MNHEY, CDR2 SMNVEV (reference sequence). The UMIs carried a 6-nucleotide sample barcode, and they were added by template switching. After re-calling the 5' RACE reads, TCRdb lists one entry per CDR3 protein, DNA absent. The listing contains 330,000 or so distinct CDR3 sequences. This clonotype originated in a human donor with ulcerative colitis or Crohn's disease, or a healthy co-twin of an affected twin (not recorded which). Sequences were obtained from blood. The chain joins TRBV27 to TRBJ1-1. The CDR3 loop is CASSLSLGWDTEAFF.